This T cell receptor beta chain was obtained from a study of glioma-infiltrating T cells after dendritic cell vaccination. Sequencing used immunoSEQ multiplex PCR; TCRdb keeps in-frame clones, though not all of them. This repertoire shows under 40,000 clones, 90% found once; its top ten account for around 2.1%. V lost 1 base and J lost 2; bases outside the gene matches: 4. Germline CDR1 reads SGHRS; CDR2 reads YFSETQ. This CDR3 region has 15 residues. The rearrangement uses TRBV5-1 and TRBJ2-5; 8 bases map to TRBD1. The sequences come from blood, collected before dendritic cell vaccination. The clonotype was recovered from a human donor with glioblastoma. The CDR3 loop reads CASSLIRGLQETQYF. CDR3 sequence (DNA): TGCGCCAGCAGCTTGATCAGGGGGCTTCAAGAGACCCAGTACTTC.